These 13 T cell receptor beta chains share one sample of origin, sequenced in a study of technical replicates of blood from several donors. Sequencing used immunoSEQ multiplex PCR; TCRdb keeps in-frame clones, though not all of them. The sample yields around 80,000 clones, 98% seen once. The specimen was T cells isolated from PBMCs. The receptors stem from a human donor in good health.

The chain recombines TRBV6-5 with TRBJ2-5, with TRBD2 as a possible D gene (6 bases). Germline V lookup: CDR1 MNHEY, CDR2 SVGAGI. The CDR3 length is 14 residues. Trimming took 6 bases from V and 0 from J, leaving 11 bases between them. The CDR3 bases are TGTGCCAGCAGAGGTAGACTAGACCAAGAGACCCAGTACTTC. Residues: CASRGRLDQETQYF.

The J gene is TRBJ2-1, the V gene TRBV7-6; maybe TRBD1 (5 bases). The CDR3 contains 14 residues. V was trimmed by 3 bases and J by 7 bases, leaving 13 bases between them. Germline values: CDR1 SGHVS, CDR2 FNYEAQ. CDR3 loop: CASSFETQGNEQFF. The CDR3 region has the DNA TGTGCCAGCAGCTTCGAAACTCAGGGAAATGAGCAGTTCTTC. Looking up the rest from reference TRBV7-6 and TRBJ2-1 gives the full variable domain: GAGVSQSPRYKVTKRGQDVALRCDPISGHVSLYWYRQALGQGPEFLTYFNYEAQQDKSGLPNDRFSAERPEGSISTLTIQRTEQRDSAMYRCASSFETQGNEQFFGPGTRLTVL.

The chain links TRBV6-5 to TRBJ2-1; 7 bases are shared with TRBD1. This CDR3 contains 14 residues. V was clipped by 5 bases and J by 3 bases; unmatched bases: 4. Germline assignment: CDR1 MNHEY and CDR2 SVGAGI. The DNA for the CDR3 is TGTGCCAGCAGTGCCCGGGACAGCTACAATGAGCAGTTCTTC. Its protein is CASSARDSYNEQFF.

The chain employs TRBV9 and TRBJ2-1, with D perhaps TRBD2 (5 bases). V lost 4 bases to trimming and J lost 6 bases, with 14 bases between them. Germline loops: CDR1 SGDLS, CDR2 YYNGEE. The CDR3 is 14 residues long. This CDR3 is CASSWLAPTNEQFF. The CDR3 DNA follows: TGTGCCAGCAGCTGGCTAGCCCCGACCAATGAGCAGTTCTTC.

The chain joins TRBV28 to TRBJ2-5; perhaps TRBD1 as D (5 bases). The V end was cut by 4 bases, the J end by 5 bases, with 17 bases between. Germline assignment: CDR1 MDHEN and CDR2 SYDVKM. This CDR3 contains 15 residues. This CDR3 is CASSWWRSGWETQYF. CDR3 in DNA: TGTGCCAGCAGTTGGTGGCGGTCAGGGTGGGAGACCCAGTACTTC. The full variable domain, rest sourced from reference TRBV28 and TRBJ2-5, is DVKVTQSSRYLVKRTGEKVFLECVQDMDHENMFWYRQDPGLGLRLIYFSYDVKMKEKGDIPEGYSVSREKKERFSLILESASTNQTSMYLCASSWWRSGWETQYFGPGTRLLVL.

The CDR3 bases are TGTGCCAGCAGTGGGGACGGACTAGCGGGAGAAGCGCAGTATTTT. Translated: CASSGDGLAGEAQYF. The chain joins TRBV27 to TRBJ2-3; TRBD2 matches at 13 bases. V shed 5 bases, J shed 10 bases, and the junction held 9 bases outside the gene matches. The CDR3 totals 15 residues. Germline CDR1 MNHEY, CDR2 SMNVEV (reference sequence).

The V gene is TRBV4-2, the J gene TRBJ2-1; 13 positions match TRBD2. V lost 4 bases to trimming and J lost 6 bases; unmatched junction nucleotides: 15. This CDR3 is 19 amino acids long. CDR1 and CDR2 (germline): LGHNA, YNFKEQ. Here the CDR3 reads CASSPEFGTSGILGNEQFF. Written as DNA, the CDR3 is TGTGCCAGCAGCCCAGAATTTGGGACTAGCGGGATTTTAGGCAATGAGCAGTTCTTC.

The CDR3 DNA reads TGTGCCAGCAGCCAAACACCGACCTACGAGCAGTACTTC. It specifies CASSQTPTYEQYF. This chain uses TRBV28 with TRBJ2-7; D is undetermined. The CDR3 loop spans 13 amino acids. CDR1 MDHEN and CDR2 SYDVKM come from the germline V gene. Trimming took off 6 bases at V and 2 bases at J, with 11 bases between the two ends. The variable domain in full, with the rest retrieved from reference TRBV28 and TRBJ2-7, is DVKVTQSSRYLVKRTGEKVFLECVQDMDHENMFWYRQDPGLGLRLIYFSYDVKMKEKGDIPEGYSVSREKKERFSLILESASTNQTSMYLCASSQTPTYEQYFGPGTRLTVT.

The chain links TRBV7-2 to TRBJ2-1; D may be TRBD1 (5 bases). Germline assignment: CDR1 SGHTA and CDR2 FQGNSA. V was clipped by 2 bases and J by 8 bases, with 10 bases between them. The CDR3 consists of 13 residues. CDR3 protein: CASSLRGRHEQFF. In DNA, the CDR3 is TGTGCCAGCAGCTTAAGGGGCCGCCATGAGCAGTTCTTC.

This chain uses TRBV1 with TRBJ1-2; TRBD1, the table's D call, lacks a check against the DNA. TRBV1 is a pseudogene locus. The CDR3 runs to 16 residues. DNA for the CDR3: TGCACCAGCAGCCACCCCGAGGCAGACAGGCGAAATGGCTACACCTTC. Protein: CTSSHPEADRRNGYTF.

The rearrangement joins TRBV5-1 to TRBJ1-1; TRBD1 is a possible D gene (5 bases). This CDR3 is built from 14 residues. V was trimmed by 4 bases and J by 4 bases, leaving 14 bases between them. Germline V gene lookup returns CDR1 SGHRS and CDR2 YFSETQ. This CDR3 reads CASSAPGGSTEAFF. The CDR3 DNA reads TGCGCCAGCAGCGCCCCGGGGGGGAGCACTGAAGCTTTCTTT.

This sequence joins TRBV5-1 and TRBJ2-5, with D maybe TRBD1 (7 bases). The CDR3 contains 16 residues. Per germline, CDR1 SGHRS and CDR2 YFSETQ. V shed 3 bases and J shed 3 bases, with 18 bases lying between them. This CDR3 is CASSYAGGNKKETQYF. The CDR3 DNA reads as TGCGCCAGCAGCTACGCAGGGGGGAATAAGAAAGAGACCCAGTACTTC.

This chain uses TRBV28 with TRBJ2-3; TRBD2 is a possible D gene (5 bases). CDR3 size: 15 residues. Looked up from germline, CDR1 is MDHEN and CDR2 is SYDVKM. V was cut by 5 bases and J by 0 bases, with 12 bases left in between. This chain's CDR3 is CASSRQWTSTDTQYF. In DNA, the CDR3 is TGTGCCAGCAGTCGTCAGTGGACTAGCACAGATACGCAGTATTTT.